This T cell receptor (beta chain) emerged from a study of CD8 T cells in ankylosing spondylitis. General study findings and limits: Ankylosing spondylitis blood appeared to carry a characteristic TCR beta motif of under ten highly homologous variants. Reportedly, significant enrichment of disease-linked clones occurred in matched ankylosing spondylitis synovial fluid.

Turning to this clonotype: What it binds is unknown.

TCRdb re-derived calls from the 5' RACE reads in MiXCR, one entry per CDR3 protein. This sample carries roughly 300,000 distinct CDR3 sequences, under 8.5% of them seen once, and the ten largest clones take about 15%. Per germline, CDR1 SGHAT and CDR2 FQNNGV. CDR3 length: 15 amino acids. Trimming pared 5 bases from V and 1 base from J, leaving 15 bases between. This clonotype was sampled from a male donor with ankylosing spondylitis. The rearrangement joins TRBV11-2 to TRBJ2-7; the D gene is possibly TRBD2 (5 bases). Sequencing was carried out using blood, either unsorted or a sorted T cell fraction (not recorded which). The CDR3 sequence is CASSVVGVGSYEQYF. Here the CDR3 DNA reads TGTGCCAGCAGCGTCGTCGGGGTGGGGTCCTACGAGCAGTACTTC.